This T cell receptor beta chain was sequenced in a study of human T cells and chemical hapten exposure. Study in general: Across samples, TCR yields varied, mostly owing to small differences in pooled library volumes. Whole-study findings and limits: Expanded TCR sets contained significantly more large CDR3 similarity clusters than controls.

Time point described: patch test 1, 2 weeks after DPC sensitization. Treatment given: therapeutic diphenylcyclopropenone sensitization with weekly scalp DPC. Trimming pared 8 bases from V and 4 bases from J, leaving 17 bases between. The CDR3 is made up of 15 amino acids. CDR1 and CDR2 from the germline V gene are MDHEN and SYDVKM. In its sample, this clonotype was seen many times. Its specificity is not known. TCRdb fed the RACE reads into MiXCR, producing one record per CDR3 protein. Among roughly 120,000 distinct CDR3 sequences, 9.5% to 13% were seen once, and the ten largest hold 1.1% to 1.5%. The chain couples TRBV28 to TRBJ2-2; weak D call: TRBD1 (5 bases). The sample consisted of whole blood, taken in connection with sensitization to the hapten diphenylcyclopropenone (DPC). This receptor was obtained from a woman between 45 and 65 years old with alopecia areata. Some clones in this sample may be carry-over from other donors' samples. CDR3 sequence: CASQTGSEGTGELFF. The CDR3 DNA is TGTGCCAGCCAAACAGGCTCAGAAGGCACCGGGGAGCTGTTTTTT.